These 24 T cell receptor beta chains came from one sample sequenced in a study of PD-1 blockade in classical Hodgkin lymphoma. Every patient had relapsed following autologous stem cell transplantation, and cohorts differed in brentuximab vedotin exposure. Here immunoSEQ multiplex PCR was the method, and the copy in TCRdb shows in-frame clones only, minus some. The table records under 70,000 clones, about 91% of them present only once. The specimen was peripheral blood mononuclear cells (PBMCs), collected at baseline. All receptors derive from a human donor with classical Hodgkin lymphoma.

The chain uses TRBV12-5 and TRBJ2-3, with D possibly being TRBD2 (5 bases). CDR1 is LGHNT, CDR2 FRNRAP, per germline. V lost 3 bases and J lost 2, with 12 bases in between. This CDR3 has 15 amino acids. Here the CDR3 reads CASGFGERFTDTQYF. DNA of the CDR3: TGTGCTAGTGGTTTCGGAGAGCGGTTCACAGATACGCAGTATTTT.

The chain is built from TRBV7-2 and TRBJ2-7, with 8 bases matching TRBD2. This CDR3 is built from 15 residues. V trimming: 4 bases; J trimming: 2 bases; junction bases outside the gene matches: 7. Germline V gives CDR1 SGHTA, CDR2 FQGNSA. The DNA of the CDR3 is TGTGCCAGCAGCTCTACCCCGGGAGGGACCTACGAGCAGTACTTC. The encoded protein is CASSSTPGGTYEQYF.

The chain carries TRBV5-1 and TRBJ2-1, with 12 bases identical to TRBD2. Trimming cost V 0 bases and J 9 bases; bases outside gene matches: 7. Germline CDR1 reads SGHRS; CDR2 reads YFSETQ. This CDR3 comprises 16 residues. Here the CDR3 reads CASSLDGLAGRGEQFF. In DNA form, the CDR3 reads TGCGCCAGCAGCTTGGACGGACTAGCGGGGAGGGGTGAGCAGTTCTTC.

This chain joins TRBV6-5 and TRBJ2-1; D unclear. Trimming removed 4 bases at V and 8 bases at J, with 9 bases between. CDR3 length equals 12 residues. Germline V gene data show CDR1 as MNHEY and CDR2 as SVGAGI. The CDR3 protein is CASSFDWDEQFF. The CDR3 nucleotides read TGTGCCAGCAGTTTCGATTGGGATGAGCAGTTCTTC.

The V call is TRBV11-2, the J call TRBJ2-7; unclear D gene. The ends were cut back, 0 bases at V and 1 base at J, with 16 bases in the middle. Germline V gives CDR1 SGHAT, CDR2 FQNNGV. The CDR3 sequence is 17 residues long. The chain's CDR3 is CASSLDSGLQMSYEQYF. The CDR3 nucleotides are TGTGCCAGCAGCTTAGACTCCGGCCTGCAAATGTCCTACGAGCAGTACTTC. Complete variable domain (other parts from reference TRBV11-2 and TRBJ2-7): EAGVAQSPRYKIIEKRQSVAFWCNPISGHATLYWYQQILGQGPKLLIQFQNNGVVDDSQLPKDRFSAERLKGVDSTLKIQPAKLEDSAVYLCASSLDSGLQMSYEQYFGPGTRLTVT.

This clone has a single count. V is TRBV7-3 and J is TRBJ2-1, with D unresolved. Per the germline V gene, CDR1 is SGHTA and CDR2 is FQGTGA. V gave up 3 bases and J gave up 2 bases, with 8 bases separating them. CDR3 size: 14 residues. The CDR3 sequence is CASSLTIPYNEQFF. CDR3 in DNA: TGTGCCAGCAGCTTGACCATCCCCTACAATGAGCAGTTCTTC.

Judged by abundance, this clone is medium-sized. CDR3 sequence (DNA): TGTGCCAGCAAACAGGGGTTAAAACTGTTTTTT. Translation gives CASKQGLKLFF. V usage is TRBV6-5 and J usage is TRBJ1-4, with 7 bases matching TRBD1. From germline, CDR1 is MNHEY and CDR2 SVGAGI. V was clipped by 7 bases and J by 10 bases; unmatched bases: 3. CDR3 length: 11 residues.

CDR3 nucleotide sequence: TGTGCCAGCAGCCCGGGCGGCAGGGCGATAAACATTCAGTACTTC. This sequence encodes CASSPGGRAINIQYF. The rearrangement joins TRBV9 to TRBJ2-4; D is perhaps TRBD1 (5 bases). V lost 4 bases and J lost 6, with 17 bases in between. CDR3 size: 15 residues. Germline V gene sequence: CDR1 SGDLS, CDR2 YYNGEE.

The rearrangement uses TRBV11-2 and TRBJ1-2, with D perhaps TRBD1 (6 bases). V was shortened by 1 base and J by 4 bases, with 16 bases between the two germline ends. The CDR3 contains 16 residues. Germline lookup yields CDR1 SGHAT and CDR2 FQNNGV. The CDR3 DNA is TGTGCCAGCAGCTTAGGGGGCCCAGGGGCCCTCTATGGCTACACCTTC. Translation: CASSLGGPGALYGYTF.

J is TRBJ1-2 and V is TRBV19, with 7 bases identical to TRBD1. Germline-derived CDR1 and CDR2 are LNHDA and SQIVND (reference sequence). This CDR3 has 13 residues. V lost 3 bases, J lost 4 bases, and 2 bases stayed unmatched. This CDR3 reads CASSMTGLYGYTF. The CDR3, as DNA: TGTGCCAGTAGTATGACAGGGCTCTATGGCTACACCTTC.

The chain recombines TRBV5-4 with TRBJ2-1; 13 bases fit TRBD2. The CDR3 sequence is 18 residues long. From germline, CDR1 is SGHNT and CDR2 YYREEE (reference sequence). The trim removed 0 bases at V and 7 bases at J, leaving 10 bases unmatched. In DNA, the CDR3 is TGTGCCAGCAGCTTGGGACTAGCGGGGGGAGGAGCGCAAAATGAGCAGTTCTTC. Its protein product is CASSLGLAGGGAQNEQFF.

The CDR3 DNA reads as TGTGCCAGCAGCTTGGCGTTCGGGGGGGGGTGGACAGATACGCAGTATTTT. It encodes CASSLAFGGGWTDTQYF. The chain has TRBV5-6 and TRBJ2-3, with 8 bases aligning to TRBD2. Trimming at V came to 0 bases and at J to 3 bases, leaving 9 bases not matched to a gene. This CDR3 is built from 17 residues. Germline assignment: CDR1 SGHDT and CDR2 YYEEEE.

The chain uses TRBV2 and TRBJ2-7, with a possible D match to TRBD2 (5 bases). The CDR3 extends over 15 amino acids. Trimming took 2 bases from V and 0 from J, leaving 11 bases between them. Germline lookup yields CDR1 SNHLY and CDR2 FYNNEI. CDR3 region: CASSEYSTISYEQYF. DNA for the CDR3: TGTGCCAGCAGTGAATATTCGACTATCTCCTACGAGCAGTACTTC.

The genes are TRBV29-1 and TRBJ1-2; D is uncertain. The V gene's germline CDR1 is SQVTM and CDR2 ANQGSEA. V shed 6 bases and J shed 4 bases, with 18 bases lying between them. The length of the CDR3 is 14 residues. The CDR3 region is CSVGRAEVGYGYTF. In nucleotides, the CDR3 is TGCAGCGTGGGCCGGGCCGAGGTCGGCTATGGCTACACCTTC.

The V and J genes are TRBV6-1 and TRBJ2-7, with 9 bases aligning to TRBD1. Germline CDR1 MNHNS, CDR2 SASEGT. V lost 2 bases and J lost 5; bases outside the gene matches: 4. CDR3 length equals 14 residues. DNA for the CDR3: TGTGCCAGCAGTGAATGGTGGACAGGGGACGAGCAGTACTTC. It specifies CASSEWWTGDEQYF.

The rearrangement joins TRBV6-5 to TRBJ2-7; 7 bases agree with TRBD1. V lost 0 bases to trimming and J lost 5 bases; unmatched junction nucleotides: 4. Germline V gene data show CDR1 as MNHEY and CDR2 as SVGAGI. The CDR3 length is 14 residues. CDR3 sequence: CASSYSTGADEQYF. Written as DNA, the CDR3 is TGTGCCAGCAGTTACTCCACAGGGGCGGACGAGCAGTACTTC.

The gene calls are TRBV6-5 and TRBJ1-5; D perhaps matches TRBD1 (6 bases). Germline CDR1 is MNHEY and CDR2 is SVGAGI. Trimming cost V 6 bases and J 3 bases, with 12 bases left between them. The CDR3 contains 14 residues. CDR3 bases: TGTGCCAGCAGCAGGAACAGGGACAATCAGCCCCAGCATTTT. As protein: CASSRNRDNQPQHF.

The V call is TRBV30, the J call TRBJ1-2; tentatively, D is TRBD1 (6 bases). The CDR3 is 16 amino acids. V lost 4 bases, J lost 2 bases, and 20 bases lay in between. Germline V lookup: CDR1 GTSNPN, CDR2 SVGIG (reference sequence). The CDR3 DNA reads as TGTGCCTGGAACCCAGGATACGGGGGGCCAAACTATGGCTACACCTTC. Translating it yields CAWNPGYGGPNYGYTF.

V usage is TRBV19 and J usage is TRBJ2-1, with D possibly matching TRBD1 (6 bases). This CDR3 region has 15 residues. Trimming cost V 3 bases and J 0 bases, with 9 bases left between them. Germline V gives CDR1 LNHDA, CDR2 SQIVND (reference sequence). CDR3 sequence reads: CASSIQGSSYNEQFF. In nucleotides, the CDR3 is TGTGCCAGTAGTATTCAGGGGAGCTCCTACAATGAGCAGTTCTTC. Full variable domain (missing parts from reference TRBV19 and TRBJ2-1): DGGITQSPKYLFRKEGQNVTLSCEQNLNHDAMYWYRQDPGQGLRLIYYSQIVNDFQKGDIAEGYSVSREKKESFPLTVTSAQKNPTAFYLCASSIQGSSYNEQFFGPGTRLTVL.

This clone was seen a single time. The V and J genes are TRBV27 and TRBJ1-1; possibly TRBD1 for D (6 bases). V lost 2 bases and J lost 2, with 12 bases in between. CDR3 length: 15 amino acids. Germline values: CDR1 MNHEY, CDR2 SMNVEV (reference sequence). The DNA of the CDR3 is TGTGCCAGCAGTTTACGGGCAGGGGCCAACACTGAAGCTTTCTTT. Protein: CASSLRAGANTEAFF.

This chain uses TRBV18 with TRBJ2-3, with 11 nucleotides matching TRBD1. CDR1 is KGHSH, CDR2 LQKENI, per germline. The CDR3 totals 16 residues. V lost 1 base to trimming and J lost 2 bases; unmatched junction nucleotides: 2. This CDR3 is CASSPRTGGYTDTQYF. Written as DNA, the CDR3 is TGTGCCAGCTCACCACGGACAGGGGGCTACACAGATACGCAGTATTTT. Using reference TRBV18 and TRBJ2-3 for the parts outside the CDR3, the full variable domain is NAGVMQNPRHLVRRRGQEARLRCSPMKGHSHVYWYRQLPEEGLKFMVYLQKENIIDESGMPKERFSAEFPKEGPSILRIQQVVRGDSAAYFCASSPRTGGYTDTQYFGPGTRLTVL.

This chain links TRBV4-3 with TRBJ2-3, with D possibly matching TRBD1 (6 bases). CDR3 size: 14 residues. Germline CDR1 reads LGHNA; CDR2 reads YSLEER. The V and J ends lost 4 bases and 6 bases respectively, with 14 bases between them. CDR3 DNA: TGCGCCAGCAGCCTCTCAGGGGACGATGATACGCAGTATTTT. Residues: CASSLSGDDDTQYF.

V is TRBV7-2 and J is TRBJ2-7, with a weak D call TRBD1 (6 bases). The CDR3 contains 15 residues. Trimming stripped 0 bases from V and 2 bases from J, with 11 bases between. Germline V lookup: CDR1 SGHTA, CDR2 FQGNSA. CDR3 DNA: TGTGCCAGCAGCTTAGCCCAGGGGCTCGCCTACGAGCAGTACTTC. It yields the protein CASSLAQGLAYEQYF.

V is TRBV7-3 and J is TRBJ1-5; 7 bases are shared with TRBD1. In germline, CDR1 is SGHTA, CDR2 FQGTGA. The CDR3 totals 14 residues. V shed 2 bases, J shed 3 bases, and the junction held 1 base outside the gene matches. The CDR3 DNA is TGTGCCAGCAGCTTAGGGACAGACAATCAGCCCCAGCATTTT. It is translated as CASSLGTDNQPQHF.